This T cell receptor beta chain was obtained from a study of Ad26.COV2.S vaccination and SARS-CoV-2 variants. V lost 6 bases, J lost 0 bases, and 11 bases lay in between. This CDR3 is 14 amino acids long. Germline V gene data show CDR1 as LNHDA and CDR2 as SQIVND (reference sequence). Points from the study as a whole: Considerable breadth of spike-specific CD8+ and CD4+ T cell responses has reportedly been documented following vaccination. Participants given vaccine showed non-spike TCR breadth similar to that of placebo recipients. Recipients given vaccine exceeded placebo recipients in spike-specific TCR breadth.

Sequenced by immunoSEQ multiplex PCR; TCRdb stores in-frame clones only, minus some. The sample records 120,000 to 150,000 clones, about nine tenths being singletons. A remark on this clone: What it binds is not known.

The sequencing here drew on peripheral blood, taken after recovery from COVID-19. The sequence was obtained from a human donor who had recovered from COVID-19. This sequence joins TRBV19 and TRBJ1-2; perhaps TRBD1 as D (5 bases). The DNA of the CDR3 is TGTGCCAGTAGCCCACAGGTTTCTAACTATGGCTACACCTTC. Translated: CASSPQVSNYGYTF.